Included here is one T cell receptor beta chain sequence, with context. Blood sampling took place at baseline, cycle 4 day 1, and cycle 7 day 1. The data belong to a study of OX40 agonist ivuxolimab in advanced cancers. Across the whole study: Every 2 weeks, ivuxolimab was infused into the patients intravenously at between 0.01 and 10 mg/kg.

Generated by immunoSEQ multiplex PCR, the TCRdb table keeps only in-frame clones and is missing some. This repertoire shows fewer than 70,000 clones, roughly nine tenths found once; its top ten account for under 3.5%. This material consisted of CD4+ or CD8+ T cells sorted from blood, taken in a trial of the OX40 agonist ivuxolimab. This receptor was obtained from an adult with an advanced solid tumor such as melanoma, head and neck, liver or kidney cancer.

The CDR3 protein is CASSFGPDRKNTEAFF. CDR3 DNA: TGTGCCAGCAGCTTTGGTCCGGACAGGAAAAACACTGAAGCTTTCTTT. The rearrangement uses TRBV5-5 and TRBJ1-1; TRBD1 agrees at 7 bases. The CDR3 extends over 16 amino acids. Trimming removed 2 bases from V and 2 bases from J; junction bases left unmatched: 9. The germline gives CDR1 SGHKS, CDR2 YYEKEE (reference sequence).